This passage covers 32 T cell receptor beta chains from one sample sequenced in a study of cytomegalovirus exposure and HLA in healthy donors. The PCR used 60 Vbeta and 13 Jbeta primers. The assay was immunoSEQ multiplex PCR, and TCRdb's table has in-frame clones only and misses some. The table has fewer than 200,000 clones, about 86% seen once; the top ten hold under 2%. The sequencing input was PBMCs. The source is a man aged 35 to 55 in good health and CMV-seropositive.

The chain combines TRBV27 with TRBJ2-5; TRBD1 aligns across 10 bases. V lost 3 bases and J lost 4; bases outside the gene matches: 2. The CDR3 is 14 amino acids. From germline, CDR1 is MNHEY and CDR2 SMNVEV (reference sequence). DNA of the CDR3: TGTGCCAGCAGTTTTAGGACAGGGGGAGAGACCCAGTACTTC. The encoded protein is CASSFRTGGETQYF.

The V gene is TRBV2, the J gene TRBJ2-3, with 13 bases lining up with TRBD2. Losses at the gene ends were 1 base for V and 8 bases for J; bases not matched to a gene: 3. The CDR3 has 15 amino acids. Per germline, CDR1 SNHLY and CDR2 FYNNEI. CDR3 residues: CASSEGRLAGGTQYF. In DNA form, the CDR3 reads TGTGCCAGCAGTGAAGGGAGACTAGCGGGAGGTACGCAGTATTTT.

This chain joins TRBV7-6 and TRBJ1-5; D remains ambiguous. CDR3 length: 13 residues. Germline V gene lookup returns CDR1 SGHVS and CDR2 FNYEAQ. The V gene lost 5 bases and the J gene lost 5 bases, with 10 bases spanning the gap. CDR3 nucleotide sequence: TGTGCCAGCAGCCCAAAACGGTATCAGCCCCAGCATTTT. It specifies CASSPKRYQPQHF.

The chain is built from TRBV7-3 and TRBJ1-5; D not certain. Trimming removed 8 bases from V and 5 bases from J, with 10 bases in between. The CDR3 totals 12 residues. Germline-derived CDR1 and CDR2 are SGHTA and FQGTGA. CDR3 sequence reads: CASRDRHQPQHF. The CDR3, as DNA: TGTGCCAGCCGGGATAGGCATCAGCCCCAGCATTTT.

The chain uses TRBV28 and TRBJ2-7; D remains ambiguous. Trimming removed 4 bases from V and 7 bases from J, with 14 bases in between. The CDR3 length is 13 residues. In germline, CDR1 is MDHEN, CDR2 SYDVKM. The CDR3 bases are TGTGCCAGCAGTTCCAGTGTGGTGCGGGAGCAGTACTTC. This codes for CASSSSVVREQYF.

The gene calls are TRBV7-2 and TRBJ1-5, with TRBD1 matching over 10 bases. The J segment lost 2 bases and the V segment lost 4 bases, leaving 5 bases of the junction unmatched. The CDR3 consists of 16 residues. The germline V gene has CDR1 SGHTA and CDR2 FQGNSA. In DNA form, the CDR3 reads TGTGCCAGCAGCTCACTGGGGACAGGGGGCAATCAGCCCCAGCATTTT. Translation gives CASSSLGTGGNQPQHF.

The chain is built from TRBV7-3 and TRBJ2-1; tentatively, D is TRBD2 (6 bases). The germline CDR1 and CDR2 sequences are SGHTA and FQGTGA. This CDR3 comprises 13 residues. The germline V and J ends were trimmed by 8 bases and 10 bases, with 18 bases remaining between them. In DNA form, the CDR3 reads TGTGCCAGCGGTAACCCTGGGGGGTTGGAGCAGTTCTTC. It yields the protein CASGNPGGLEQFF.

V gene TRBV5-4 combines with J gene TRBJ2-1; TRBD2 might be the D (8 bases). The V end lost 1 base, the J end lost 7 bases, and 15 bases lay between the germline ends. Germline loops: CDR1 SGHNT, CDR2 YYREEE (reference sequence). There are 15 residues in the CDR3. CDR3 amino acids: CASSLNSGTENEQFF. In DNA, the CDR3 is TGTGCCAGCAGCTTGAATAGCGGGACAGAAAATGAGCAGTTCTTC.

The genes are TRBV5-1 and TRBJ1-2, with TRBD1 matching 10 bases. Germline V gene lookup returns CDR1 SGHRS and CDR2 YFSETQ. With V trimmed by 2 bases and J by 6 bases, 4 bases remained unmatched. This CDR3 has 14 residues. The CDR3 reads CASSLDRGLDGYTF. DNA for the CDR3: TGCGCCAGCAGCTTAGACAGGGGGCTAGATGGCTACACCTTC. Full variable domain (outside the CDR3, taken from reference TRBV5-1 and TRBJ1-2): KAGVTQTPRYLIKTRGQQVTLSCSPISGHRSVSWYQQTPGQGLQFLFEYFSETQRNKGNFPGRFSGRQFSNSRSEMNVSTLELGDSALYLCASSLDRGLDGYTFGSGTRLTVV.

The sample holds one count of this clone. This chain uses TRBV30 with TRBJ2-1, with TRBD2 matching 9 bases. CDR1 is GTSNPN and CDR2 is SVGIG in the germline V gene (reference sequence). The CDR3 is 13 residues long. V shed 5 bases and J 7 bases; nucleotides not matched to a gene: 6. The CDR3 DNA reads TGTGCCTGGTCCGACGGACTAGCGAATGAGCAGTTCTTC. Its protein product is CAWSDGLANEQFF.

The rearrangement links TRBV5-6 to TRBJ2-1, with 9 bases fitting TRBD2. After removal of 1 base from V and 5 bases from J, the junction contained 7 bases not matched to a gene. This CDR3 has 16 amino acids. CDR1 is SGHDT and CDR2 is YYEEEE in the germline V gene. DNA of the CDR3: TGTGCCAGCAGCTTGCAGGGACTAGCAGACGACAATGAGCAGTTCTTC. Translating it yields CASSLQGLADDNEQFF.

This clone was observed once. The genes are TRBV10-3 and TRBJ1-1, with a possible D match to TRBD1 (6 bases). Germline V gene sequence: CDR1 ENHRY, CDR2 SYGVKD. The CDR3 sequence is 13 residues long. Trimming stripped 4 bases from V and 5 bases from J, with 11 bases between. The CDR3 DNA is TGTGCCATCAGTGGAACTCAGGGGACTGAAGCTTTCTTT. It codes for CAISGTQGTEAFF.

The V gene is TRBV15, the J gene TRBJ2-3; 9 nucleotides align to TRBD2. The CDR3 totals 15 residues. Losses at the gene ends were 3 bases for V and 4 bases for J; bases not matched to a gene: 5. Per germline, CDR1 LNHNV and CDR2 YYDKDF (reference sequence). The CDR3 protein is CATSRRGGMADTQYF. Written as DNA, the CDR3 is TGTGCCACCAGCAGGCGGGGGGGGATGGCAGATACGCAGTATTTT.

The gene calls are TRBV5-1 and TRBJ1-2; weak D call: TRBD1 (6 bases). Trimming took 0 bases from V and 4 from J, leaving 10 bases between them. The CDR3 is 14 amino acids. The germline V gene encodes CDR1 SGHRS and CDR2 YFSETQ. The CDR3 region has the DNA TGCGCCAGCAGCTTGGGACAGGAATCCTATGGCTACACCTTC. It is translated as CASSLGQESYGYTF.

The chain carries TRBV5-1 and TRBJ2-3; 10 nucleotides agree with TRBD2. CDR1 and CDR2 from the germline V gene are SGHRS and YFSETQ. The CDR3 runs to 16 residues. Trimming removed 0 bases from V and 4 bases from J; junction bases left unmatched: 5. The CDR3 protein is CASSLAASGSPDTQYF. DNA of the CDR3: TGCGCCAGCAGCTTGGCAGCTAGCGGGAGCCCAGATACGCAGTATTTT.

In its sample, this clone was seen a few times. The chain is built from TRBV19 and TRBJ2-1; 14 bases match TRBD2. The junction had 10 bases not matched to a gene; V was cut back by 9 bases and J by 9 bases. Germline CDR1 is LNHDA and CDR2 is SQIVND (reference sequence). This CDR3 comprises 15 residues. The CDR3 loop reads CASARLAGGPSEQFF. In DNA, the CDR3 is TGTGCCAGCGCGAGACTAGCGGGAGGGCCAAGTGAGCAGTTCTTC.

The chain carries TRBV11-1 and TRBJ2-5; 9 bases map to TRBD1. The CDR3 is 15 amino acids. Unmatched junction bases numbered 7, after V lost 3 bases and J lost 5 bases. Germline V lookup: CDR1 SGHAT, CDR2 FQDESV (reference sequence). CDR3 loop: CASSLEQGAEETQYF. The CDR3 region has the DNA TGTGCCAGCAGCTTGGAACAGGGGGCGGAGGAGACCCAGTACTTC.

DNA for the CDR3: TGTGCCAGCAGTTACGCGGGACAGCTACAAGAGACCCAGTACTTC. Translating gives CASSYAGQLQETQYF. The chain has TRBV6-5 and TRBJ2-5; possible D gene TRBD1, 7 bases. The V end lost 2 bases, the J end lost 2 bases, and 12 bases lay between the germline ends. This CDR3 has 15 residues. The germline V gene has CDR1 MNHEY and CDR2 SVGAGI.

V usage is TRBV11-2 and J usage is TRBJ2-5, with 7 bases that match TRBD2. CDR1 and CDR2 from the germline V gene are SGHAT and FQNNGV. Losses at the gene ends were 1 base for V and 5 bases for J; bases not matched to a gene: 10. CDR3 length: 16 amino acids. The CDR3 region is CASSLGTSGNRETQYF. CDR3 nucleotide sequence: TGTGCCAGCAGCTTAGGAACCAGCGGGAATAGGGAGACCCAGTACTTC.

The chain carries TRBV5-1 and TRBJ2-1; 8 positions agree with TRBD1. The V gene's germline CDR1 is SGHRS and CDR2 YFSETQ. V dropped 4 bases and J dropped 5; count of bases not matched to a gene: 8. The CDR3 runs 15 residues. Written as DNA, the CDR3 is TGCGCCAGCAGCAGGGTCGTGGGACAGGACAATGAGCAGTTCTTC. Protein product: CASSRVVGQDNEQFF.

In nucleotides, the CDR3 is TGTGCCAGCAGGCTACAGGGGGCAAGCTATGGCTACACCTTC. Protein: CASRLQGASYGYTF. The chain combines TRBV27 with TRBJ1-2; TRBD1 matches at 9 bases. The CDR3 contains 14 residues. The germline gives CDR1 MNHEY, CDR2 SMNVEV (reference sequence). The ends lost 6 bases at V and 4 bases at J; junction bases unmatched: 6.

This rearrangement joins TRBV11-2 to TRBJ1-3; D unresolved. Germline V gives CDR1 SGHAT, CDR2 FQNNGV. The ends were cut back, 7 bases at V and 4 bases at J, with 14 bases in the middle. This CDR3 contains 14 residues. Written as DNA, the CDR3 is TGTGCCAGCACCTCCTGGCCAGCGGGAAACACCATATATTTT. The encoded protein is CASTSWPAGNTIYF.

V and J are TRBV27 and TRBJ2-7; D unclear. V was trimmed by 6 bases and J by 3 bases, leaving 21 bases between them. Germline CDR1 and CDR2: MNHEY and SMNVEV (reference sequence). This CDR3 region has 16 residues. The CDR3 DNA follows: TGTGCCAGCAGACCCGAAGCCGAAGTGCCGGGCTACGAGCAGTACTTC. It specifies CASRPEAEVPGYEQYF.

With regard to this clone: Other nucleotide sequences from this sample produce the same CDR3. The V gene is TRBV30, the J gene TRBJ1-3; D gene ambiguous. CDR3 size: 10 residues. Germline CDR1 reads GTSNPN; CDR2 reads SVGIG (reference sequence). Trimming cost V 8 bases and J 4 bases, with 6 bases left between them. Written as DNA, the CDR3 is TGTGCCGGAGAGGGAAACACCATATATTTT. Amino acids: CAGEGNTIYF. Full variable domain (rest looked up from reference TRBV30 and TRBJ1-3): SQTIHQWPATLVQPVGSPLSLECTVEGTSNPNLYWYRQAAGRGLQLLFYSVGIGQISSEVPQNLSASRPQDRQFILSSKKLLLSDSGFYLCAGEGNTIYFGEGSWLTVV.

The genes are TRBV19 and TRBJ1-2; D not resolved. Germline CDR1 LNHDA, CDR2 SQIVND (reference sequence). The length of the CDR3 is 12 residues. The germline V and J ends were trimmed by 6 bases and 8 bases, with 13 bases remaining between them. The CDR3 protein is CASSMGSRGYTF. The CDR3 bases are TGTGCCAGTAGCATGGGCTCCCGGGGCTACACCTTC.

The V call is TRBV29-1, the J call TRBJ2-5; 7 bases line up with TRBD1. The V segment lost 4 bases and the J segment 1 base; nucleotides outside the gene matches: 6. The CDR3 runs 14 residues. Germline-derived CDR1 and CDR2 are SQVTM and ANQGSEA. CDR3 bases: TGCAGCGTTGCCAAGGGACAGCTCCAAGAGACCCAGTACTTC. Its translation is CSVAKGQLQETQYF.

This chain links TRBV5-4 with TRBJ1-2, with TRBD1 matching over 7 bases. CDR1 and CDR2 (germline): SGHNT, YYREEE (reference sequence). J was trimmed by 4 bases and V by 0 bases; bases with no gene match: 9. This CDR3 has 16 residues. Written as DNA, the CDR3 is TGTGCCAGCAGCTTGGCCCAAAGGGGGCGCGGCTATGGCTACACCTTC. Translation: CASSLAQRGRGYGYTF.

The chain employs TRBV5-1 and TRBJ2-1, with D possibly being TRBD1 (6 bases). The V gene lost 3 bases and the J gene lost 3 bases, with 7 bases spanning the gap. This CDR3 comprises 13 residues. Germline CDR1 and CDR2: SGHRS and YFSETQ. The CDR3 DNA sequence: TGCGCCAGCAGCTGGGACATCTACAATGAGCAGTTCTTC. Translated, it gives CASSWDIYNEQFF. The variable domain in full, completed from reference TRBV5-1 and TRBJ2-1, reads KAGVTQTPRYLIKTRGQQVTLSCSPISGHRSVSWYQQTPGQGLQFLFEYFSETQRNKGNFPGRFSGRQFSNSRSEMNVSTLELGDSALYLCASSWDIYNEQFFGPGTRLTVL.

The chain has TRBV5-1 and TRBJ2-7; TRBD1 agrees at 9 bases. There are 16 residues in the CDR3. Germline-derived CDR1 and CDR2 are SGHRS and YFSETQ. The trim removed 2 bases at V and 2 bases at J, leaving 8 bases unmatched. CDR3 amino acids: CASSLLATGGPYEQYF. The CDR3 DNA is TGCGCCAGCAGCTTACTAGCGACAGGGGGTCCCTACGAGCAGTACTTC.

As concerns this clone: At one end the junction does not follow the germline gene, possibly because of a read error. This rearrangement joins TRBV27 to TRBJ1-2; 8 bases are shared with TRBD1. In germline, CDR1 is MNHEY, CDR2 SMNVEV (reference sequence). The CDR3 consists of 15 residues. This CDR3 reads CASSLSQGAASGYAF. The CDR3 DNA reads TGTGCCAGCAGTTTATCCCAGGGGGCAGCCTCAGGCTACGCCTTC.

This chain links TRBV19 with TRBJ1-1; D possibly corresponds to TRBD1 (6 bases). Trimming pared 6 bases from V and 2 bases from J, leaving 13 bases between. Germline assignment: CDR1 LNHDA and CDR2 SQIVND (reference sequence). CDR3 size: 14 residues. The CDR3 bases are TGTGCCAGTAGACCCGGGACATTAAACACTGAAGCTTTCTTT. Protein sequence: CASRPGTLNTEAFF.

This chain joins TRBV10-2 and TRBJ1-1, with D possibly TRBD1 on 6 matching bases. This CDR3 is built from 13 residues. CDR1 and CDR2 from the germline V gene are WSHSY and SAAADI. Trimming took off 4 bases at V and 8 bases at J, with 14 bases between the two ends. The CDR3 DNA reads TGCGCCAGCAGTGGAACCGGACAGAACGAAGCTTTCTTT. Protein: CASSGTGQNEAFF.